Given below is one T cell receptor beta chain in context. These data belong to a study of blood T cell repertoires in COVID-19. The CDR3 contains 16 residues. Germline values: CDR1 SGHRS, CDR2 YFSETQ. The V segment lost 4 bases and the J segment 5 bases; nucleotides outside the gene matches: 6. Patients of the Seattle cohort, enrolled during active infection, were followed longitudinally. Authors' data handling: Amplifying reference gene primers gave estimates of nucleated cell counts. Assay: immunoSEQ multiplex PCR; the TCRdb copy retains only in-frame clones and omits some. V and J calls and clone size are copied from that table; D and trimming were computed from the DNA. Counted here are roughly 500,000 clones, approximately 89% occurring once; the ten biggest clones make up over 0.7%.

The sample taken for sequencing was peripheral blood. This clonotype originated in a man between 18 and 35 years old with COVID-19, enrolled during active disease. The chain recombines TRBV5-1 with TRBJ2-5, with 15 bases aligning to TRBD2. CDR3 amino acids: CASSRTSGGALETQYF. CDR3 in DNA: TGCGCCAGCAGCCGGACTAGCGGGGGGGCATTGGAGACCCAGTACTTC.